The subject of this entry is one T cell receptor (beta chain). Its target is not known. The data were obtained in a study of monozygotic twins with inflammatory bowel disease. This CDR3 has 15 amino acids. Germline V gene lookup returns CDR1 WSHSY and CDR2 SAAADI. Points from the study as a whole: People with IBD had fewer clonotypes in common with others than healthy twins did, especially with disease activity.

It was approximately 4,000 ng of total RNA that each TCR library used. Each sample had eight separate cDNA synthesis reactions. With the 5' RACE reads reprocessed, TCRdb shows one record per CDR3 protein and no DNA. Across 300,000 to 400,000 distinct CDR3 sequences, the top ten clones capture around 2% of the sample. The sequenced material came from blood. The clonotype was recovered from a human donor with ulcerative colitis or Crohn's disease, or a healthy co-twin of an affected twin (not recorded which). The chain uses TRBV10-2 and TRBJ2-4; TCRdb outputs TRBD1, but without DNA this stays unchecked. Here the CDR3 reads CASSESRGGKNIQYF.